The 22 T cell receptor beta chains below all came from one sample that was sequenced in a study of shared clonotypes between healthy human individuals. Some clones are missing from TCRdb's copy, which holds only in-frame ones; the method was immunoSEQ multiplex PCR. This sample has 1.5 million to 1.9 million clones, with 95% to 99% found just once. Source material: naive CD4+ T cells sorted from blood. As for subset: CD45RA+ positively selected. The receptors shown here come from a man aged 25-45 years in good health.

The chain uses TRBV6-1 and TRBJ2-3, with D maybe TRBD1 (5 bases). CDR3 size: 15 residues. With 4 bases removed from V and 0 bases from J, the gap between germline ends came to 11 bases. CDR1 and CDR2 (germline): MNHNS, SASEGT. CDR3 sequence reads: CASSVTGASTDTQYF. The CDR3 region has the DNA TGTGCCAGCAGTGTTACAGGCGCTAGCACAGATACGCAGTATTTT.

The chain couples TRBV13 to TRBJ1-2; TRBD1 might be the D (6 bases). V lost 1 base and J lost 6, with 9 bases in between. CDR1 PRHDT and CDR2 FYEKMQ come from the germline V gene (reference sequence). CDR3 length: 13 residues. CDR3 in amino acids: CASSLDRVNGYTF. CDR3 coding DNA: TGTGCCAGCAGCTTAGACAGGGTCAATGGCTACACCTTC.

With respect to this clone: The germline gene is not matched at one end of the junction; a read error may be the cause. The CDR3 coding sequence is TGTGCCAGCTCCTACCAAACTGAGGGGGAGGCGGACTTC. Translating gives CASSYQTEGEADF. This chain links TRBV2 with TRBJ2-7; D may match TRBD1 or TRBD2 (6 bases each). Germline lookup yields CDR1 SNHLY and CDR2 FYNNEI. The CDR3 sequence is 13 residues long.

V usage is TRBV7-9 and J usage is TRBJ1-5; D may be TRBD1 (6 bases). The CDR3 runs to 15 residues. V dropped 5 bases and J dropped 2 bases, with 13 bases sitting between them. Germline V gene lookup returns CDR1 SEHNR and CDR2 FQNEAQ (reference sequence). The CDR3 reads CASSPLGGRNQPQHF. DNA of the CDR3: TGTGCCAGCAGCCCCCTCGGGGGGCGCAATCAGCCCCAGCATTTT.

This clone was detected once. The J gene is TRBJ2-3, the V gene TRBV5-1, with a possible D match to TRBD2 (6 bases). CDR3 size: 15 residues. Per germline, CDR1 SGHRS and CDR2 YFSETQ. Trimming took off 4 bases at V and 0 bases at J, with 12 bases between the two ends. CDR3 loop: CASSAGSVSTDTQYF. CDR3 nucleotide sequence: TGCGCCAGCAGCGCCGGGAGCGTGAGCACAGATACGCAGTATTTT.

This chain connects TRBV5-1 to TRBJ2-7; the match to TRBD2 covers 9 bases. Per germline, CDR1 SGHRS and CDR2 YFSETQ. V dropped 4 bases and J dropped 5; count of bases not matched to a gene: 10. This CDR3 has 15 amino acids. CDR3 sequence (DNA): TGCGCCAGCAGCGCGGGACTAGCACTGCCCCACGAGCAGTACTTC. This gives the protein CASSAGLALPHEQYF.

This rearrangement joins TRBV28 to TRBJ2-2; the D gene could be TRBD1 or TRBD2 (5 bases each). Germline V gives CDR1 MDHEN, CDR2 SYDVKM. Trimming left V 5 bases short and J 7 bases short, with 20 bases between. CDR3 length: 16 residues. CDR3 nucleotide sequence: TGTGCCAGCAGTCCGTGGGCCGGACCGAGGGGCGGGGAGCTGTTTTTT. This translates into CASSPWAGPRGGELFF.

This chain joins TRBV18 and TRBJ1-1, with TRBD1 as a possible D gene (6 bases). The CDR3 spans 14 residues. CDR1 and CDR2 (germline): KGHSH, LQKENI. Trimming took off 7 bases at V and 4 bases at J, with 16 bases between the two ends. This chain's CDR3 is CASYLEGGVTEAFF. CDR3 nucleotides: TGTGCCAGCTACCTGGAGGGGGGCGTCACTGAAGCTTTCTTT.

V and J are TRBV5-5 and TRBJ2-3; tentative D call: TRBD1 (5 bases). The CDR3 has 13 residues. Trimming pared 1 base from V and 3 bases from J, leaving 6 bases between. The germline CDR1 and CDR2 sequences are SGHKS and YYEKEE (reference sequence). CDR3 sequence reads: CASSLRGTDTQYF. CDR3 coding DNA: TGTGCCAGCAGCTTGAGGGGTACAGATACGCAGTATTTT. Full variable domain (outside the CDR3, taken from reference TRBV5-5 and TRBJ2-3): DAGVTQSPTHLIKTRGQQVTLRCSPISGHKSVSWYQQVLGQGPQFIFQYYEKEERGRGNFPDRFSARQFPNYSSELNVNALLLGDSALYLCASSLRGTDTQYFGPGTRLTVL.

The V gene is TRBV7-8, the J gene TRBJ2-1; possibly TRBD1 or TRBD2 for D (5 bases each). CDR1 is SGHVS, CDR2 FQNEAQ, per germline. The CDR3 contains 13 residues. Trimming removed 4 bases at V and 16 bases at J, with 20 bases between. CDR3 bases: TGTGCCAGCAGCTCCCTGAGGGACCCCAGCAACTTCTTC. Protein: CASSSLRDPSNFF.

Of note for this clone: This specimen includes other DNA sequences encoding the same CDR3. The gene calls are TRBV18 and TRBJ2-1; D is ambiguous. Trimming removed 3 bases from V and 7 bases from J, with 7 bases in between. The CDR3 spans 12 residues. The germline gives CDR1 KGHSH, CDR2 LQKENI. The CDR3 nucleotides are TGTGCCAGCTCACCGATCCGGAATGAGCAGTTCTTC. Its protein product is CASSPIRNEQFF.

The chain recombines TRBV5-1 with TRBJ2-5; TRBD2 aligns across 7 bases. Losses at the gene ends were 2 bases for V and 1 base for J; bases not matched to a gene: 8. The CDR3 runs 16 residues. The V gene's germline CDR1 is SGHRS and CDR2 YFSETQ. Written as DNA, the CDR3 is TGCGCCAGCAGCTTTGGGACTACCCAAGCCCAAGAGACCCAGTACTTC. This codes for CASSFGTTQAQETQYF.

J is TRBJ2-7 and V is TRBV10-3; 11 bases map to TRBD2. The CDR3 is 19 residues long. From germline, CDR1 is ENHRY and CDR2 SYGVKD. With V trimmed by 2 bases and J by 0 bases, 12 bases remained unmatched. The DNA of the CDR3 is TGTGCCATCAGTGAGCCTCCCAGACTAGCGGGAACATTCTCCTACGAGCAGTACTTC. Encoded protein: CAISEPPRLAGTFSYEQYF.

CDR3 region: CAISEEGKSGNTIYF. CDR3 nucleotides: TGTGCCATCAGTGAGGAGGGGAAATCTGGAAACACCATATATTTT. The rearrangement uses TRBV10-3 and TRBJ1-3; D perhaps matches TRBD1 (5 bases). The CDR3 is 15 amino acids. The germline V and J ends were trimmed by 2 bases and 1 base, with 9 bases remaining between them. CDR1 is ENHRY, CDR2 SYGVKD, per germline.

V usage is TRBV29-1 and J usage is TRBJ1-1; D gene ambiguous. This CDR3 spans 10 amino acids. Germline loops: CDR1 SQVTM, CDR2 ANQGSEA. V lost 6 bases to trimming and J lost 8 bases, with 10 bases between them. CDR3 in amino acids: CSVQWAEAFF. As DNA, the CDR3 is TGCAGCGTCCAGTGGGCCGAAGCTTTCTTT.

The V call is TRBV19, the J call TRBJ2-2; D perhaps matches TRBD1 (7 bases). The ends were cut back, 11 bases at V and 0 bases at J, with 10 bases in the middle. CDR3 length: 13 amino acids. The V gene's germline CDR1 is LNHDA and CDR2 SQIVND (reference sequence). Here the CDR3 reads CAGGTANTGELFF. CDR3 DNA sequence: TGTGCCGGAGGGACAGCGAACACCGGGGAGCTGTTTTTT.

The CDR3 DNA follows: TGTGCCAGCAGCTTTTTGCGGGAGGGCGCGGAGCAGTACTTC. Protein product: CASSFLREGAEQYF. The chain recombines TRBV5-4 with TRBJ2-7; 9 bases line up with TRBD2. After removal of 2 bases from V and 7 bases from J, the junction contained 7 bases not matched to a gene. Germline CDR1 is SGHNT and CDR2 is YYREEE (reference sequence). The CDR3 has 14 amino acids. The full variable domain, its missing parts supplied by reference TRBV5-4 and TRBJ2-7, is ETGVTQSPTHLIKTRGQQVTLRCSSQSGHNTVSWYQQALGQGPQFIFQYYREEENGRGNFPPRFSGLQFPNYSSELNVNALELDDSALYLCASSFLREGAEQYFGPGTRLTVT.

The chain uses TRBV28 and TRBJ2-3; 8 bases match TRBD2. V lost 6 bases and J lost 6; bases outside the gene matches: 11. CDR1 is MDHEN, CDR2 SYDVKM, per germline. The CDR3 is 15 residues long. CDR3 nucleotide sequence: TGTGCCAGCAGCCCCGGTGGGGCGGGGGGCGATACGCAGTATTTT. Amino acid sequence: CASSPGGAGGDTQYF.

The rearrangement joins TRBV5-6 to TRBJ2-7; D is uncertain. Germline V lookup: CDR1 SGHDT, CDR2 YYEEEE. This CDR3 has 13 residues. V lost 7 bases, J lost 5 bases, and 16 bases lay in between. CDR3 region: CASLIRTPDEQYF. The CDR3 bases are TGTGCCAGCCTTATCAGGACCCCCGACGAGCAGTACTTC.

This chain uses TRBV9 with TRBJ2-7, with D possibly called TRBD1 or TRBD2 (5 bases each). V was shortened by 4 bases and J by 0 bases, with 14 bases between the two germline ends. Germline CDR1 and CDR2: SGDLS and YYNGEE. The CDR3 has 15 amino acids. CDR3 in DNA: TGTGCCAGCAGCCCCCTAAGGGACCCCTCCTACGAGCAGTACTTC. It encodes CASSPLRDPSYEQYF.

The V and J genes are TRBV18 and TRBJ2-1; perhaps TRBD2 as D (6 bases). Germline loops: CDR1 KGHSH, CDR2 LQKENI. The CDR3 length is 16 residues. V lost 2 bases to trimming and J lost 0 bases, with 11 bases between them. CDR3 coding DNA: TGTGCCAGCTCACCAGTAATGACTAGCTCCTACAATGAGCAGTTCTTC. Its protein product is CASSPVMTSSYNEQFF. The full variable domain, its missing parts supplied by reference TRBV18 and TRBJ2-1, is NAGVMQNPRHLVRRRGQEARLRCSPMKGHSHVYWYRQLPEEGLKFMVYLQKENIIDESGMPKERFSAEFPKEGPSILRIQQVVRGDSAAYFCASSPVMTSSYNEQFFGPGTRLTVL.

The gene calls are TRBV5-6 and TRBJ2-5; D possibly corresponds to TRBD1 (5 bases). Per germline, CDR1 SGHDT and CDR2 YYEEEE. This CDR3 region has 14 residues. V was shortened by 2 bases and J by 5 bases, with 13 bases between the two germline ends. CDR3 residues: CASSFLGPKETQYF. CDR3 bases: TGTGCCAGCAGCTTTCTGGGGCCTAAGGAGACCCAGTACTTC.